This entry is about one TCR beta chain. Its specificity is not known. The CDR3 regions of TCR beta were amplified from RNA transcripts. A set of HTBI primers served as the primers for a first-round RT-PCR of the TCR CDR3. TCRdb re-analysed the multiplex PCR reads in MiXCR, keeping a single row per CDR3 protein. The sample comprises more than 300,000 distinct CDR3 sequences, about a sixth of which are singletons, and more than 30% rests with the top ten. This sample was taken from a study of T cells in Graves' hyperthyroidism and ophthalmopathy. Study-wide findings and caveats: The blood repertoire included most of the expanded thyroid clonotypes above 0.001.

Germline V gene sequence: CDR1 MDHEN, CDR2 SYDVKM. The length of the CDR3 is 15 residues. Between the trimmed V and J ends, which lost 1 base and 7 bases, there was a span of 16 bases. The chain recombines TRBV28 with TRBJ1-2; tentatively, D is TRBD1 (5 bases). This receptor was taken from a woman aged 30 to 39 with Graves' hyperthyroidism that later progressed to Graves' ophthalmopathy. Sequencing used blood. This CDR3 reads CASSLFPGQGRGYTF. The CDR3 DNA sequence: TGTGCCAGCAGTTTATTTCCCGGGCAGGGACGTGGCTACACCTTC.